This record concerns one T cell receptor (beta chain) sequence. This specimen belongs to a study of blood T cell repertoires in COVID-19. Libraries were prepared by immunoSEQ multiplex PCR; TCRdb keeps only in-frame clonotypes and omits some of them. The sample lists about 370,000 clones; approximately 93% were seen once. This TCR came from a woman aged 40 to 50 who had been exposed to COVID-19. The sample was PBMCs or T cells enriched from blood (not recorded which).

The CDR3 DNA is TGTGCCAGCAGCTTAGGCGTCAGGGGAACAGATACGCAGTATTTT. This gives the protein CASSLGVRGTDTQYF. The J gene is TRBJ2-3, the V gene TRBV11-3; TRBD1 might be the D (6 bases). The CDR3 runs to 15 residues. Looked up from germline, CDR1 is SGHNT and CDR2 is YENEEA. Between the trimmed V and J ends, which lost 1 base and 3 bases, there was a span of 11 bases.